This TCR beta chain was sequenced for a study of shared clonotypes between healthy human individuals. Looking at the study overall: The cohort had two women and a few men, ages 18 to 49.

As for this clone: The antigen remains unidentified.

V shed 1 base and J shed 11 bases, with 17 bases lying between them. Germline CDR1 SGHAT, CDR2 FQNNGV. The CDR3 is 14 residues long. Overall study results and limits: Rarefaction indicated that sorted-subset sequencing remained incomplete although depth was large. All-four-donor shared clonotypes had higher generation probabilities than non-shared clonotypes did.

The healthy adult donors were HIV-negative and reported no recent acute infections or vaccinations. Repertoires were generated with immunoSEQ multiplex PCR, while TCRdb's copy carries only in-frame clones and drops some. This table holds 2,500,000 or so clones, roughly nine tenths found once. Sequenced material: naive CD4+ T cells sorted from blood. Indicated subset: CD45RA+ positively selected. The TCR sequence derives from a young man in good health. J is TRBJ2-5 and V is TRBV11-2, with a weak D call TRBD2 (5 bases). CDR3 sequence (DNA): TGTGCCAGCAGCTTAGCTGGGGTAGTGAGGGAGCAGTACTTC. This sequence encodes CASSLAGVVREQYF.